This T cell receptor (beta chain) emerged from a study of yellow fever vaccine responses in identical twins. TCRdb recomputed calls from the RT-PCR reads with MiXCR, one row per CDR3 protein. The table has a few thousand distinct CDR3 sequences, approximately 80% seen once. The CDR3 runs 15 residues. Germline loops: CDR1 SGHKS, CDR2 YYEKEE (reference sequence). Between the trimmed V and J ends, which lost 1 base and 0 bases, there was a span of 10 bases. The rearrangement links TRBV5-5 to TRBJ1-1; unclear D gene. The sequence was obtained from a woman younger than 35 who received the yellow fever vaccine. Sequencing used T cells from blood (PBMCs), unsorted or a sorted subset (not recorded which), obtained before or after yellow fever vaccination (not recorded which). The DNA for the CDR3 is TGTGCCAGCAGCTTGTCGGTATCCATGAACACTGAAGCTTTCTTT. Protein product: CASSLSVSMNTEAFF.